What follows is one TCR beta chain and its context. The data were obtained in a study of shared clonotypes between healthy human individuals. CDR1 is MNHEY and CDR2 is SVGAGI in the germline V gene. The CDR3 consists of 14 residues. The V end was cut by 6 bases, the J end by 1 base, with 12 bases between. Produced via immunoSEQ multiplex PCR; TCRdb's table is partial and in-frame only. The sample has millions of clones, less than 95% seen once. Positively selected for CCR7, the CD45RO-negative cells used as naive CD8 cells excluded terminally differentiated effector memory CD45RA+ cells. Sample: naive CD8+ T cells sorted from blood. This receptor was identified in a man younger than 30 in good health. The chain has TRBV6-5 and TRBJ1-1; D uncertain. The CDR3 spells CASSHTAENTEAFF. The CDR3 coding sequence is TGTGCCAGCAGCCACACGGCAGAGAACACTGAAGCTTTCTTT.